The 6 T cell receptor beta chains below come from one sample, sequenced in a study of control samples from healthy donors and cancer patients. Some clones are missing from TCRdb's copy, which holds only in-frame ones; the method was immunoSEQ multiplex PCR. The sample includes tens of thousands of clones, 80% to 90% seen only once; the top ten take about 13%. Material: PBMCs. The receptors originated from an older woman with lung cancer.

Written as DNA, the CDR3 is TGCGCCAGCAGCTCGGGCGGGGGGGCTAATGAAAAACTGTTTTTT. It codes for CASSSGGGANEKLFF. The chain carries TRBV5-1 and TRBJ1-4; D perhaps matches TRBD1 (5 bases). The CDR3 runs 15 residues. V was pared by 3 bases and J by 3 bases, with 12 bases between. Germline V gene lookup returns CDR1 SGHRS and CDR2 YFSETQ.

The rearrangement links TRBV2 to TRBJ2-1; a possible D gene is TRBD1 (6 bases). Between the trimmed V and J ends, which lost 6 bases and 8 bases, there was a span of 8 bases. The CDR3 is 11 amino acids. CDR1 and CDR2 from the germline V gene are SNHLY and FYNNEI. The CDR3 DNA reads as TGTGCCAGCAGAGGACAGCATGAGCAGTTCTTC. Translated, it gives CASRGQHEQFF.

The chain joins TRBV2 to TRBJ1-5, with 7 bases lining up with TRBD1. J lost 3 bases, V lost 6 bases, and 8 bases had no gene match. The CDR3 length is 15 residues. Germline values: CDR1 SNHLY, CDR2 FYNNEI. CDR3 residues: CASRASTGINQPQHF. In nucleotides, the CDR3 is TGTGCCAGCAGGGCTTCGACAGGGATCAATCAGCCCCAGCATTTT.

The chain recombines TRBV3-1 (or the pseudogene TRBV3-2) with TRBJ2-1, with TRBD1 as a possible D gene (6 bases). V was pared by 4 bases and J by 3 bases, with 10 bases between. This CDR3 region has 14 residues. Germline V gene data show CDR1 as LGHDT and CDR2 as YNNKEL (reference sequence). Written as DNA, the CDR3 is TGTGCCAGCAGCCGGGGGCCTCTCTACAATGAGCAGTTCTTC. This codes for CASSRGPLYNEQFF.

The V gene is TRBV7-2, the J gene TRBJ1-2; D is unclear. The CDR3 spans 13 residues. V was pared by 5 bases and J by 2 bases, with 9 bases between. The germline V gene has CDR1 SGHTA and CDR2 FQGNSA. The CDR3: CASSLDQNYGYTF. The CDR3 nucleotides read TGTGCCAGCAGCCTTGACCAGAACTATGGCTACACCTTC.

This clone was seen only a few times. The rearrangement joins TRBV28 to TRBJ2-1; 8 nucleotides match TRBD2. The CDR3 has 15 amino acids. Germline V gives CDR1 MDHEN, CDR2 SYDVKM. After removal of 8 bases from V and 4 bases from J, the junction contained 10 bases not matched to a gene. CDR3 residues: CASQQTSGGYNEQFF. The CDR3 DNA is TGTGCCAGCCAACAAACTAGCGGAGGATACAATGAGCAGTTCTTC.